A single sample gave rise to the 4 T cell receptor beta chains below, sequenced in a study of T cell therapy after organ transplantation. The data were produced by immunoSEQ multiplex PCR, yet TCRdb's version contains in-frame clones alone and is incomplete. Of 50,000 or so clones in the sample, approximately 94% were seen once. No antigen is known for these receptors. Sequencing used CD8+ T cells from blood, obtained before autologous CMV-specific T cell therapy. The origin of the receptors is a human patient who had received a solid organ transplant and had CMV disease.

The V and J genes are TRBV6-9 and TRBJ1-1, with TRBD1 as a possible D gene (6 bases). Trimming shortened V by 4 bases and J by 1 base, and 10 bases separated the two germline ends. The CDR3 runs 14 residues. Germline V gene data show CDR1 as MNHGY and CDR2 as SVAAGI. The CDR3 loop is CASSSLTGNTEAFF. In DNA, the CDR3 is TGTGCCAGCAGTTCTCTGACAGGGAACACTGAAGCTTTCTTT.

The chain uses TRBV5-1 and TRBJ2-7; D unclear. V dropped 7 bases and J dropped 4 bases, with 15 bases sitting between them. There are 13 residues in the CDR3. Germline-derived CDR1 and CDR2 are SGHRS and YFSETQ. As DNA, the CDR3 is TGCGCCAGCGCCTCCACGGTAGGGTACGAGCAGTACTTC. Translated: CASASTVGYEQYF.

J is TRBJ2-2 and V is TRBV5-6; 8 bases are a match to TRBD1. The CDR3 spans 15 residues. Germline assignment: CDR1 SGHDT and CDR2 YYEEEE. Trimming cost V 3 bases and J 6 bases; bases outside gene matches: 7. The chain's CDR3 is CASSSTGGRAGELFF. Written as DNA, the CDR3 is TGTGCCAGCAGCTCAACAGGGGGGCGGGCCGGGGAGCTGTTTTTT. The variable domain in full, with the rest retrieved from reference TRBV5-6 and TRBJ2-2, is DAGVTQSPTHLIKTRGQQVTLRCSPKSGHDTVSWYQQALGQGPQFIFQYYEEEERQRGNFPDRFSGHQFPNYSSELNVNALLLGDSALYLCASSSTGGRAGELFFGEGSRLTVL.

The chain is built from TRBV7-2 and TRBJ2-4, with 8 bases that match TRBD1. There are 13 residues in the CDR3. V gave up 3 bases and J gave up 6 bases; unmatched junction bases: 1. CDR1 is SGHTA and CDR2 is FQGNSA in the germline V gene. This CDR3 reads CASSFDRGNIQYF. The CDR3 coding sequence is TGTGCCAGCAGCTTCGACAGGGGAAACATTCAGTACTTC. Combining the CDR3 with reference TRBV7-2 and TRBJ2-4 gives the whole variable domain GAGVSQSPSNKVTEKGKDVELRCDPISGHTALYWYRQSLGQGLEFLIYFQGNSAPDKSGLPSDRFSAERTGGSVSTLTIQRTQQEDSAVYLCASSFDRGNIQYFGAGTRLSVL.